This T cell receptor (beta chain) was profiled in a study of T cells after yellow fever vaccination. Study-level findings and limits: Contamination of FACS-sorted repertoires by abundant clonotypes from the bulk population could occur. Once the booster was given, most primary-vaccination clones reappeared, at approximately 97% for CD4 and more than 85% for CD8.

The CDR3 extends over 11 amino acids. Germline CDR1 and CDR2: GTSNPN and SVGIG (reference sequence). The V and J ends lost 4 bases and 4 bases respectively, with 8 bases between them. In TCRdb, the 5' RACE reads were re-called with MiXCR into one record per CDR3 protein. Here the sample spans about 550,000 distinct CDR3 sequences, roughly 19% being singletons. Points on this clonotype: Its antigen remains unidentified.

The rearrangement uses TRBV30 and TRBJ2-7, with unresolved D. This TCR was recovered from a man aged 25 to 40 who received the YFV17D yellow fever vaccine. The sequences come from PBMCs, collected 15 days after the yellow fever booster vaccination. The chain's CDR3 is CAWKDQYEQYF. In DNA form, the CDR3 reads TGTGCCTGGAAAGACCAATACGAGCAGTACTTC.